This T cell receptor (beta chain) was captured in a study of control samples from healthy donors and cancer patients. The CDR3 runs 13 residues. The germline V gene encodes CDR1 MNHNY and CDR2 SVGAGI (reference sequence). Trimming removed 2 bases at V and 4 bases at J, with 8 bases between. Data came from immunoSEQ multiplex PCR; TCRdb stores just in-frame clones and leaves some out. This table holds some 76,000 clones, 89% found once. Specimen: PBMCs. The clonotype comes from a woman between 45 and 65 years old with colorectal cancer. The chain recombines TRBV6-6 with TRBJ1-1, with a tentative D call TRBD1 (5 bases). This CDR3 reads CASSYRGGTEAFF. CDR3 DNA: TGTGCCAGCAGTTACAGGGGAGGCACTGAAGCTTTCTTT.